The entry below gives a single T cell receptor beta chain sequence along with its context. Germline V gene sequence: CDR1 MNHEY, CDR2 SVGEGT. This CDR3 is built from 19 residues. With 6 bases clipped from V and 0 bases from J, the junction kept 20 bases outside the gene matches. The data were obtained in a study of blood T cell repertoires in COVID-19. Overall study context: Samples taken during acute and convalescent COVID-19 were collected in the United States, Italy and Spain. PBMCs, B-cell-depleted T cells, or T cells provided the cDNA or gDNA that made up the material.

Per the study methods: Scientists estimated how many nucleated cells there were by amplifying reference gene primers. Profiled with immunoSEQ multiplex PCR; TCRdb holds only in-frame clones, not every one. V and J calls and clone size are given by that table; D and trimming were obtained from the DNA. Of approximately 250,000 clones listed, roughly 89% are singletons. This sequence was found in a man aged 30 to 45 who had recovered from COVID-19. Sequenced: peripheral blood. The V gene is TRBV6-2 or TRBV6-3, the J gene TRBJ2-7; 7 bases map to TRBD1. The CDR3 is CASSPSGRGYSLSSYEQYF. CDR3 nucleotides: TGTGCCAGCAGCCCTTCGGGCAGGGGGTACTCCCTCAGCTCCTACGAGCAGTACTTC.